This entry lists 25 T cell receptor beta chains sequenced from one sample in a study of cytomegalovirus exposure and HLA in healthy donors. The PCR had 60 Vbeta and 13 Jbeta primers. Profiled with immunoSEQ multiplex PCR; TCRdb holds only in-frame clones, not every one. The sample has some 140,000 clones, 79% seen once. The sample was PBMCs. Source of these receptors: a female donor in good health and CMV-seronegative.

V is TRBV12-5 and J is TRBJ2-5; 14 nucleotides match TRBD2. The CDR3 contains 18 residues. The V and J ends lost 4 bases and 5 bases, in that order; junction bases with no gene match: 12. CDR1 is LGHNT, CDR2 FRNRAP, per germline. The CDR3 loop is CASGSPPGTSGSGETQYF. In DNA form, the CDR3 reads TGTGCTAGTGGTTCGCCTCCGGGGACTAGCGGGAGTGGGGAGACCCAGTACTTC.

This rearrangement joins TRBV27 to TRBJ1-4; no reliable D call. The CDR3 length is 15 residues. CDR1 and CDR2 from the germline V gene are MNHEY and SMNVEV (reference sequence). Trimming pared 5 bases from V and 3 bases from J, leaving 13 bases between. The CDR3 DNA reads TGTGCCAGCAGTCAATCACTATTCTCTAATGAAAAACTGTTTTTT. It translates to CASSQSLFSNEKLFF.

The chain combines TRBV29-1 with TRBJ2-5, with 7 positions matching TRBD2. The V segment lost 0 bases and the J segment 2 bases; nucleotides outside the gene matches: 9. Germline V lookup: CDR1 SQVTM, CDR2 ANQGSEA. This CDR3 has 16 residues. The DNA of the CDR3 is TGCAGCGTTGAAGATTGGGCCGGGAGGAGTCAAGAGACCCAGTACTTC. This encodes CSVEDWAGRSQETQYF.

This rearrangement joins TRBV27 to TRBJ2-2, with D tentatively TRBD1 (5 bases). The CDR3 runs to 15 residues. Germline loops: CDR1 MNHEY, CDR2 SMNVEV (reference sequence). V dropped 5 bases and J dropped 2 bases, with 12 bases sitting between them. For the CDR3, the DNA is TGTGCCAGCAGTCTAAAGACAGATAACACCGGGGAGCTGTTTTTT. Its protein is CASSLKTDNTGELFF.

The CDR3 reads CASSLAGRGPYGYTF. CDR3 in DNA: TGTGCCAGCAGCTTAGCGGGCAGGGGGCCCTATGGCTACACCTTC. The rearrangement links TRBV7-8 to TRBJ1-2; 8 bases match TRBD1. This CDR3 region has 15 residues. Germline V gene data show CDR1 as SGHVS and CDR2 as FQNEAQ. Unmatched junction bases numbered 4, after V lost 0 bases and J lost 4 bases.

This chain links TRBV6-6 with TRBJ1-1; TRBD1 aligns across 7 bases. CDR1 and CDR2 (germline): MNHNY, SVGAGI (reference sequence). Trimming removed 3 bases from V and 1 base from J; junction bases left unmatched: 2. This CDR3 region has 14 residues. The CDR3 here is CASSYRQGNTEAFF. The CDR3 DNA sequence: TGTGCCAGCAGTTATCGACAGGGGAACACTGAAGCTTTCTTT.

The chain combines TRBV19 with TRBJ2-7; 10 nucleotides agree with TRBD1. Trimming removed 7 bases from V and 4 bases from J; junction bases left unmatched: 10. The CDR3 sequence is 15 residues long. The germline gives CDR1 LNHDA, CDR2 SQIVND (reference sequence). CDR3 in amino acids: CASTPGRGQGYEQYF. The CDR3 region has the DNA TGTGCCAGTACCCCAGGGCGGGGACAGGGGTACGAGCAGTACTTC.

The J gene is TRBJ2-5, the V gene TRBV29-1, with TRBD1 matching 10 bases. This CDR3 has 14 residues. Germline loops: CDR1 SQVTM, CDR2 ANQGSEA. After removal of 6 bases from V and 2 bases from J, the junction contained 6 bases not matched to a gene. DNA of the CDR3: TGCAGCGTAACCGGGACAGGGGCTCAAGAGACCCAGTACTTC. Amino acids: CSVTGTGAQETQYF.

CDR3 DNA: TGTGCCAGCAGTCCGACCAGGGACACTGAAGCTTTCTTT. Translating it yields CASSPTRDTEAFF. The chain uses TRBV14 and TRBJ1-1; weak D call: TRBD1 (5 bases). V lost 6 bases, J lost 3 bases, and 11 bases lay in between. The CDR3 has 13 amino acids. Germline assignment: CDR1 SGHDN and CDR2 FVKESK.

This chain joins TRBV15 and TRBJ2-5, with TRBD1 matching 9 bases. J lost 2 bases, V lost 3 bases, and 1 base had no gene match. From germline, CDR1 is LNHNV and CDR2 YYDKDF (reference sequence). This CDR3 contains 14 residues. CDR3 nucleotide sequence: TGTGCCACCAGCAGGGACAGGGGACAAGAGACCCAGTACTTC. It translates to CATSRDRGQETQYF.

The chain links TRBV5-1 to TRBJ2-3, with D maybe TRBD2 (7 bases). V shed 7 bases and J shed 4 bases, with 13 bases lying between them. The germline V gene has CDR1 SGHRS and CDR2 YFSETQ. The CDR3 loop spans 13 amino acids. In DNA form, the CDR3 reads TGCGCCAGCCTAGTGGGGGGGCCAGATACGCAGTATTTT. Protein sequence: CASLVGGPDTQYF. Drawing the rest from reference TRBV5-1 and TRBJ2-3, the complete variable domain is KAGVTQTPRYLIKTRGQQVTLSCSPISGHRSVSWYQQTPGQGLQFLFEYFSETQRNKGNFPGRFSGRQFSNSRSEMNVSTLELGDSALYLCASLVGGPDTQYFGPGTRLTVL.

The rearrangement joins TRBV9 to TRBJ2-7, with TRBD1 identical over 7 bases. The CDR3 consists of 17 residues. V gave up 2 bases and J gave up 2 bases; unmatched junction bases: 13. Germline CDR1 and CDR2: SGDLS and YYNGEE. This CDR3 reads CASSVAADTGEAYEQYF. For the CDR3, the DNA is TGTGCCAGCAGCGTCGCCGCTGATACAGGGGAAGCCTACGAGCAGTACTTC.

The rearrangement joins TRBV10-3 to TRBJ2-7; D is ambiguous. Germline assignment: CDR1 ENHRY and CDR2 SYGVKD. This CDR3 is 13 amino acids long. V was cut by 10 bases and J by 4 bases, with 17 bases left in between. DNA of the CDR3: TGTGCCACCAAGGTTGAGGAAATTTACGAGCAGTACTTC. Translated: CATKVEEIYEQYF.

The chain is built from TRBV30 and TRBJ2-1, with D possibly TRBD2 on 6 matching bases. The germline V gene has CDR1 GTSNPN and CDR2 SVGIG (reference sequence). V gave up 0 bases and J gave up 9 bases, with 12 bases separating them. The CDR3 length is 13 residues. The CDR3 bases are TGTGCCTGGAGTGTGGGGGGAGTAGGTGAGCAGTTCTTC. This encodes CAWSVGGVGEQFF. Drawing the rest from reference TRBV30 and TRBJ2-1, the complete variable domain is SQTIHQWPATLVQPVGSPLSLECTVEGTSNPNLYWYRQAAGRGLQLLFYSVGIGQISSEVPQNLSASRPQDRQFILSSKKLLLSDSGFYLCAWSVGGVGEQFFGPGTRLTVL.

V is TRBV19 and J is TRBJ2-5, with D perhaps matching TRBD1 (5 bases). The CDR3 is made up of 15 amino acids. V was pared by 9 bases and J by 2 bases, with 19 bases between. In germline, CDR1 is LNHDA, CDR2 SQIVND (reference sequence). The DNA of the CDR3 is TGTGCCAGAACAGGCCACCCGTGGATTCAAGAGACCCAGTACTTC. The encoded protein is CARTGHPWIQETQYF.

This chain connects TRBV5-6 to TRBJ1-2, with D perhaps matching TRBD1 (6 bases). The CDR3 runs to 15 residues. Germline CDR1 reads SGHDT; CDR2 reads YYEEEE. V lost 1 base and J lost 5, with 15 bases in between. The CDR3, as DNA: TGTGCCAGCAGCTTGTCAGGGGCCAGGGGTTATGGCTACACCTTC. This gives the protein CASSLSGARGYGYTF.

This clone was detected once. V gene TRBV28 combines with J gene TRBJ1-5; D is perhaps TRBD1 (5 bases). Germline assignment: CDR1 MDHEN and CDR2 SYDVKM. The CDR3 contains 16 residues. The ends were cut back, 4 bases at V and 3 bases at J, with 16 bases in the middle. CDR3 amino acids: CASSSIRWDFNQPQHF. Written as DNA, the CDR3 is TGTGCCAGCAGTTCAATTCGGTGGGACTTCAATCAGCCCCAGCATTTT.

This chain joins TRBV4-3 and TRBJ2-3, with 8 nucleotides matching TRBD1. In germline, CDR1 is LGHNA, CDR2 YSLEER. This CDR3 is built from 14 residues. With 3 bases clipped from V and 6 bases from J, the junction kept 5 bases outside the gene matches. DNA for the CDR3: TGCGCCAGCAGCCAGGACAGGGTTGGGGATACGCAGTATTTT. It yields the protein CASSQDRVGDTQYF.

The V call is TRBV7-8, the J call TRBJ2-7; a weak D match, TRBD2 (6 bases). This CDR3 is built from 14 residues. Germline CDR1 SGHVS, CDR2 FQNEAQ. V lost 4 bases, J lost 4 bases, and 14 bases lay in between. In nucleotides, the CDR3 is TGTGCCAGCAGCTCCCTGCGGGGCCAATACGAGCAGTACTTC. It is translated as CASSSLRGQYEQYF.

A single count supports this clone. The chain joins TRBV6-1 to TRBJ1-2; 7 bases fit TRBD1. The CDR3 has 15 residues. With 2 bases clipped from V and 0 bases from J, the junction kept 3 bases outside the gene matches. Germline CDR1 and CDR2: MNHNS and SASEGT. CDR3 nucleotides: TGTGCCAGCAGTGAAAGTGACAGGGCTAACTATGGCTACACCTTC. Translating gives CASSESDRANYGYTF.

This chain joins TRBV5-6 and TRBJ2-1; 7 bases are a match to TRBD2. The V gene's germline CDR1 is SGHDT and CDR2 YYEEEE. The V gene end was trimmed by 4 bases and the J gene end by 10 bases; junction bases not matched to a gene: 5. The CDR3 sequence is 12 residues long. CDR3 nucleotides: TGTGCCAGCAGCCCTGGGGAGGGGGAGCAGTTCTTC. This translates into CASSPGEGEQFF. Complete variable domain (other parts from reference TRBV5-6 and TRBJ2-1): DAGVTQSPTHLIKTRGQQVTLRCSPKSGHDTVSWYQQALGQGPQFIFQYYEEEERQRGNFPDRFSGHQFPNYSSELNVNALLLGDSALYLCASSPGEGEQFFGPGTRLTVL.

V gene TRBV25-1 combines with J gene TRBJ2-5; D is ambiguous. V was pared by 4 bases and J by 5 bases, with 8 bases between. Germline CDR1 MGHDK, CDR2 SYGVNS. The length of the CDR3 is 12 residues. The CDR3 loop is CASSANLETQYF. The DNA of the CDR3 is TGTGCCAGCAGTGCCAACTTGGAGACCCAGTACTTC.

The chain couples TRBV5-6 to TRBJ1-2; TRBD1 agrees at 9 bases. Trimming removed 4 bases from V and 5 bases from J; junction bases left unmatched: 15. Germline CDR1 is SGHDT and CDR2 is YYEEEE. The CDR3 runs to 17 residues. The CDR3: CASSVWDRAGVGYGYTF. As DNA, the CDR3 is TGTGCCAGCAGCGTTTGGGACAGGGCAGGAGTTGGGTATGGCTACACCTTC.

V and J are TRBV30 and TRBJ2-7; 11 nucleotides agree with TRBD2. Germline V lookup: CDR1 GTSNPN, CDR2 SVGIG (reference sequence). The CDR3 runs 16 residues. The J segment lost 5 bases and the V segment lost 2 bases, leaving 11 bases of the junction unmatched. The CDR3: CAWSHTSGGVQNEQYF. The CDR3 nucleotides read TGTGCCTGGAGTCACACTAGCGGGGGTGTTCAGAACGAGCAGTACTTC.

This clone was seen a single time. J is TRBJ2-4 and V is TRBV10-3, with 9 bases aligning to TRBD1. CDR1 and CDR2 from the germline V gene are ENHRY and SYGVKD. V shed 5 bases, J shed 5 bases, and the junction held 4 bases outside the gene matches. The CDR3 covers 14 residues. The CDR3 DNA reads as TGTGCCATCAGTCCACAGGGGGCCGAAAACATTCAGTACTTC. As protein: CAISPQGAENIQYF.